The 18 T cell receptor beta chains below all came from one sample that was sequenced in a study of cytomegalovirus exposure and HLA in healthy donors. PCR employed 60 Vbeta and 13 Jbeta primers. The repertoire was sequenced with immunoSEQ multiplex PCR; TCRdb's copy has only in-frame clones and lacks some. The table has 150,000 to 200,000 clones, around three quarters seen once. The sequencing sample was made of PBMCs. The source is a man in his thirties or forties in good health and CMV-seronegative.

The chain employs TRBV6-6 and TRBJ1-5; the match to TRBD1 covers 10 bases. V shed 6 bases and J 6 bases; nucleotides not matched to a gene: 8. The CDR3 is made up of 15 amino acids. Germline V gene lookup returns CDR1 MNHNY and CDR2 SVGAGI (reference sequence). In DNA, the CDR3 is TGTGCCAGCAGGGGGGACAGGGGTGGGAGTCAGCCCCAGCATTTT. Translated, it gives CASRGDRGGSQPQHF.

CDR3 nucleotides: TGTGCCACCAGCAGAGACTGGGGGGACAGAGAGACCCAGTACTTC. Translating gives CATSRDWGDRETQYF. The J gene is TRBJ2-5, the V gene TRBV15, with a possible D match to TRBD1 (7 bases). Germline CDR1 and CDR2: LNHNV and YYDKDF (reference sequence). The length of the CDR3 is 15 residues. Trimming took off 0 bases at V and 4 bases at J, with 12 bases between the two ends. The variable domain in full, completed from reference TRBV15 and TRBJ2-5, reads DAMVIQNPRYQVTQFGKPVTLSCSQTLNHNVMYWYQQKSSQAPKLLFHYYDKDFNNEADTPDNFQSRRPNTSFCFLDIRSPGLGDTAMYLCATSRDWGDRETQYFGPGTRLLVL.

The chain employs TRBV9 and TRBJ2-1; maybe TRBD2 (5 bases). Germline V gene lookup returns CDR1 SGDLS and CDR2 YYNGEE. V lost 4 bases, J lost 7 bases, and 18 bases lay in between. The CDR3 extends over 15 amino acids. The CDR3 DNA follows: TGTGCCAGCAGCACCTCAGTGGACTCTGTGAATGAGCAGTTCTTC. It yields the protein CASSTSVDSVNEQFF.

Here the CDR3 reads CSVDDRGRDEAFF. The CDR3 DNA is TGCAGCGTAGACGACAGGGGGCGCGATGAAGCTTTCTTT. The chain combines TRBV29-1 with TRBJ1-1; 10 positions match TRBD1. The CDR3 is 13 amino acids. The trim removed 6 bases at V and 7 bases at J, leaving 8 bases unmatched. Germline V CDR1 and CDR2: SQVTM, ANQGSEA.

There are a few counts of this clone. The CDR3 here is CSVPASGREQFF. The CDR3 coding sequence is TGCAGCGTCCCCGCTAGCGGGAGGGAGCAGTTCTTC. J is TRBJ2-1 and V is TRBV29-1; 11 bases fit TRBD2. This CDR3 has 12 residues. Germline CDR1 and CDR2: SQVTM and ANQGSEA. The V and J ends lost 6 bases and 10 bases, in that order; junction bases with no gene match: 5.

The chain is built from TRBV28 and TRBJ2-5; 7 positions agree with TRBD2. Per germline, CDR1 MDHEN and CDR2 SYDVKM. CDR3 size: 19 residues. Germline trimming cut 5 bases from V and 2 bases from J; bases unmatched to any gene: 20. CDR3 region: CASSDPTSWWGGYQETQYF. The CDR3 coding sequence is TGTGCCAGCAGTGATCCGACTAGCTGGTGGGGGGGTTATCAAGAGACCCAGTACTTC.

This sequence joins TRBV6-6 and TRBJ1-1; TRBD1 might be the D (6 bases). Trimming removed 6 bases at V and 6 bases at J, with 17 bases between. The CDR3 totals 14 residues. CDR1 MNHNY and CDR2 SVGAGI come from the germline V gene (reference sequence). CDR3 residues: CASRRENRDPEAFF. In DNA, the CDR3 is TGTGCCAGCAGGAGAGAAAACAGGGACCCTGAAGCTTTCTTT.

The V call is TRBV28, the J call TRBJ1-5, with D perhaps matching TRBD1 (5 bases). Germline V gene sequence: CDR1 MDHEN, CDR2 SYDVKM. Trimming pared 4 bases from V and 4 bases from J, leaving 11 bases between. This CDR3 has 14 residues. The CDR3, as DNA: TGTGCCAGCAGTTACAGGAGGGTGAATCAGCCCCAGCATTTT. Translation: CASSYRRVNQPQHF.

The chain carries TRBV18 and TRBJ2-1; TRBD2 matches at 12 bases. Per germline, CDR1 KGHSH and CDR2 LQKENI. V lost 3 bases and J lost 9; bases outside the gene matches: 27. This CDR3 contains 22 residues. The CDR3 region is CASSPRVSSSGRAGQWNGEQFF. The CDR3 nucleotides read TGTGCCAGCTCACCGCGAGTTTCGTCTAGCGGGAGGGCCGGCCAATGGAATGGTGAGCAGTTCTTC. The complete variable domain, with remaining parts taken from reference TRBV18 and TRBJ2-1, reads NAGVMQNPRHLVRRRGQEARLRCSPMKGHSHVYWYRQLPEEGLKFMVYLQKENIIDESGMPKERFSAEFPKEGPSILRIQQVVRGDSAAYFCASSPRVSSSGRAGQWNGEQFFGPGTRLTVL.

This clone occurred a few times. For the CDR3, the DNA is TGTGCCAGCAGTGGGACAGGGTCCGGAAACACCATATATTTT. It translates to CASSGTGSGNTIYF. V and J are TRBV25-1 and TRBJ1-3, with TRBD1 matching 8 bases. The V gene end was trimmed by 4 bases and the J gene end by 4 bases; junction bases not matched to a gene: 3. Germline V CDR1 and CDR2: MGHDK, SYGVNS. This CDR3 is built from 14 residues.

This rearrangement joins TRBV19 to TRBJ1-5; maybe TRBD1 (5 bases). CDR3 length: 14 amino acids. The germline gives CDR1 LNHDA, CDR2 SQIVND (reference sequence). Trimming pared 1 base from V and 7 bases from J, leaving 11 bases between. The chain's CDR3 is CASSIVGEGQPQHF. CDR3 coding DNA: TGTGCCAGTAGTATAGTAGGGGAAGGACAGCCCCAGCATTTT.

The chain links TRBV27 to TRBJ1-1; D possibly corresponds to TRBD1 (5 bases). There are 15 residues in the CDR3. Germline V lookup: CDR1 MNHEY, CDR2 SMNVEV (reference sequence). Between the trimmed V and J ends, which lost 5 bases and 3 bases, there was a span of 16 bases. DNA of the CDR3: TGTGCCAGCAGTCCCTGGGGGGGAATCGACACTGAAGCTTTCTTT. It yields the protein CASSPWGGIDTEAFF.

A single count supports this clone. The rearrangement joins TRBV7-6 to TRBJ1-1, with a tentative D call TRBD1 (6 bases). Germline CDR1 SGHVS, CDR2 FNYEAQ. The CDR3 length is 16 residues. V shed 0 bases and J shed 6 bases, with 17 bases lying between them. CDR3 nucleotides: TGTGCCAGCAGCTTAGCCCCTTCAGGGGCGGGGGCTGAAGCTTTCTTT. Its translation: CASSLAPSGAGAEAFF.

The chain is built from TRBV5-1 and TRBJ2-3, with a weak D call TRBD1 (7 bases). This CDR3 has 17 residues. V lost 4 bases to trimming and J lost 0 bases, with 18 bases between them. Germline V gives CDR1 SGHRS, CDR2 YFSETQ. The CDR3 loop reads CASSHAGRQGSTDTQYF. In DNA, the CDR3 is TGCGCCAGCAGCCACGCGGGAAGACAGGGTAGCACAGATACGCAGTATTTT. Using reference TRBV5-1 and TRBJ2-3 for the parts outside the CDR3, the full variable domain is KAGVTQTPRYLIKTRGQQVTLSCSPISGHRSVSWYQQTPGQGLQFLFEYFSETQRNKGNFPGRFSGRQFSNSRSEMNVSTLELGDSALYLCASSHAGRQGSTDTQYFGPGTRLTVL.

The V gene is TRBV5-1, the J gene TRBJ2-7; 13 bases are a match to TRBD2. V trimming: 1 base; J trimming: 4 bases; junction bases outside the gene matches: 5. Germline CDR1 is SGHRS and CDR2 is YFSETQ. There are 16 residues in the CDR3. In DNA form, the CDR3 reads TGCGCCAGCAGCTTGACCTCGACTAGCGGGAGGTACGAGCAGTACTTC. It is translated as CASSLTSTSGRYEQYF.

This chain uses TRBV19 with TRBJ2-5; TRBD2 matches 10 bases. Germline lookup yields CDR1 LNHDA and CDR2 SQIVND (reference sequence). Losses at the gene ends were 3 bases for V and 5 bases for J; bases not matched to a gene: 9. This CDR3 has 16 residues. The CDR3 coding sequence is TGTGCCAGTAGTATTAGGAGCGGGAGGGCCCGGGAGACCCAGTACTTC. Translating it yields CASSIRSGRARETQYF.

V and J are TRBV29-1 and TRBJ2-6; 8 bases fit TRBD1. V lost 3 bases to trimming and J lost 0 bases; unmatched junction nucleotides: 10. The CDR3 loop spans 18 amino acids. Germline CDR1 SQVTM, CDR2 ANQGSEA. CDR3 residues: CSVDTIVQGASGANVLTF. DNA of the CDR3: TGCAGCGTTGATACCATAGTTCAGGGGGCCTCTGGGGCCAACGTCCTGACTTTC.

This clone was detected a few times. The J gene is TRBJ1-1, the V gene TRBV7-9; D gene ambiguous. The CDR3 contains 13 residues. Trimming shortened V by 1 base and J by 1 base, and 4 bases separated the two germline ends. Germline assignment: CDR1 SEHNR and CDR2 FQNEAQ (reference sequence). DNA of the CDR3: TGTGCCAGCAGCTTAGTCGGGAACACTGAAGCTTTCTTT. The encoded protein is CASSLVGNTEAFF.